This T cell receptor beta chain was recovered during a study of blood T cell repertoires in COVID-19. The wider study: COVID-19 samples from acute and convalescent phases originated in the United States, Italy and Spain. T cells, B-cell-depleted T cells, or PBMCs supplied cDNA or gDNA.

Germline CDR1 is LNHDA and CDR2 is SQIVND (reference sequence). Trimming shortened V by 4 bases and J by 6 bases, and 11 bases separated the two germline ends. The CDR3 spans 13 residues. Original methodology: The assay estimated nucleated cells by amplifying reference gene primers. Assay: immunoSEQ multiplex PCR; the TCRdb copy retains only in-frame clones and omits some. The D gene and trimming were derived from the DNA, and the V and J assignments and clone size from that table. The sample contains around 120,000 clones, roughly 80% of which appear only once. The source material was peripheral blood. The sequence came from a man in his 70s with acute or convalescent COVID-19. The rearrangement joins TRBV19 to TRBJ2-3; no firm D call. CDR3 sequence: CASSTYLEDTQYF. The CDR3 DNA follows: TGTGCCAGTAGTACCTACCTGGAGGATACGCAGTATTTT.